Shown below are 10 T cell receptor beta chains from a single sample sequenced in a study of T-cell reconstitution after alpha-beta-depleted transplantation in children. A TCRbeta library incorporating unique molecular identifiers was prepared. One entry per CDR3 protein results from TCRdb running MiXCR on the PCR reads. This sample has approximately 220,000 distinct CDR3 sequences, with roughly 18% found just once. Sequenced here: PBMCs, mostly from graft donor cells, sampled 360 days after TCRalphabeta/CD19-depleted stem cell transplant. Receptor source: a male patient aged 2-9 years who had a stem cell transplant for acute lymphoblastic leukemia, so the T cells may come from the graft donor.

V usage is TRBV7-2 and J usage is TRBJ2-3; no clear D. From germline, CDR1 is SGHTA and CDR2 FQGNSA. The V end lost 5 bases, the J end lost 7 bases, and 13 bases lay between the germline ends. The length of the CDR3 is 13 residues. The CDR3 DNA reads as TGTGCCAGCAGCCCGCACTCTAGTTATACGCAGTATTTT. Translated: CASSPHSSYTQYF.

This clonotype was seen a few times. The CDR3 reads CASSLAASGYNEQFF. DNA for the CDR3: TGTGCCAGCAGCTTGGCGGCTAGCGGGTACAATGAGCAGTTCTTC. The chain has TRBV5-6 and TRBJ2-1; 8 positions agree with TRBD2. The ends lost 0 bases at V and 4 bases at J; junction bases unmatched: 3. CDR1 and CDR2 (germline): SGHDT, YYEEEE. The CDR3 is 15 residues long.

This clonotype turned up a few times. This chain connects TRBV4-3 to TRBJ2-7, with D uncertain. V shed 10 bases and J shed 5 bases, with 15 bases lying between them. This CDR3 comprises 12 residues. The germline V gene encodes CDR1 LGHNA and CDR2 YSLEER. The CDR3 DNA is TGCGCCAACCAATTGGATTCCAACGAGCAGTACTTC. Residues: CANQLDSNEQYF.

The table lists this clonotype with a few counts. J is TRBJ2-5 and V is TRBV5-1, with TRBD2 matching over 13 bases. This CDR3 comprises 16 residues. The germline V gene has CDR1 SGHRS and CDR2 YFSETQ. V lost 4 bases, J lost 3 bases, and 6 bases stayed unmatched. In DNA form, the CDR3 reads TGCGCCAGCAGCACCGGACTAGCGGGGGAAAAAGAGACCCAGTACTTC. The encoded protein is CASSTGLAGEKETQYF.

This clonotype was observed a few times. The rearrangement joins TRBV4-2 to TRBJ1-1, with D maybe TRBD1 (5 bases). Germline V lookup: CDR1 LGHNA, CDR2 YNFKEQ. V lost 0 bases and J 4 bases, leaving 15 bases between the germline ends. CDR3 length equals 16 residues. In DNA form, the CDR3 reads TGTGCCAGCAGCCAAGATCCGGGGCGGAGAAGCACTGAAGCTTTCTTT. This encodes CASSQDPGRRSTEAFF.

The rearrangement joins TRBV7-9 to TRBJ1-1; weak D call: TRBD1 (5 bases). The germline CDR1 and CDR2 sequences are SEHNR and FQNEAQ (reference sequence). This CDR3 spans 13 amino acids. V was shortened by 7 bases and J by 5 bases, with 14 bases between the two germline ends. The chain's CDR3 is CASNLLTGTEAFF. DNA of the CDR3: TGTGCCAGCAACCTACTTACAGGAACTGAAGCTTTCTTT.

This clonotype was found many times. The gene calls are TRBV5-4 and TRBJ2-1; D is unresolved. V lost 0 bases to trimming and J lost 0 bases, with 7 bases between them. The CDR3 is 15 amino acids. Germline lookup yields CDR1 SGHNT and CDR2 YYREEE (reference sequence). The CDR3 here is CASSLDAPSYNEQFF. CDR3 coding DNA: TGTGCCAGCAGCTTGGACGCCCCCTCCTACAATGAGCAGTTCTTC.

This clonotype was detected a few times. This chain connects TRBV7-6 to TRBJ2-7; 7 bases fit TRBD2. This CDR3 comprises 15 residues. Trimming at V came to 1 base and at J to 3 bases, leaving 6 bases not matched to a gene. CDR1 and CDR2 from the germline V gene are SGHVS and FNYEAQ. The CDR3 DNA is TGTGCCAGCAGCTTAGAGGCTAGCGGTAGCTACGAGCAGTACTTC. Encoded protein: CASSLEASGSYEQYF. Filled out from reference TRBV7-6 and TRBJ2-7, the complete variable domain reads GAGVSQSPRYKVTKRGQDVALRCDPISGHVSLYWYRQALGQGPEFLTYFNYEAQQDKSGLPNDRFSAERPEGSISTLTIQRTEQRDSAMYRCASSLEASGSYEQYFGPGTRLTVT.

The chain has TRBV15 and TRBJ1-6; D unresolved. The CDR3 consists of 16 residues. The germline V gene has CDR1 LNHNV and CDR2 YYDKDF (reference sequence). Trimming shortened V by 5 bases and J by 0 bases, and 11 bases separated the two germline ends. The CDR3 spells CATSGSRSSYNSPLHF. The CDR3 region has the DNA TGTGCCACCAGCGGATCTAGGAGCTCCTATAATTCACCCCTCCACTTT.

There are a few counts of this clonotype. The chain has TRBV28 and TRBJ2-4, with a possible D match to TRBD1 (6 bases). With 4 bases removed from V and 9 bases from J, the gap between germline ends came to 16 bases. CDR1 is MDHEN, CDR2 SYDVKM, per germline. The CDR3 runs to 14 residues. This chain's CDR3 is CASSSDAGVAIQYF. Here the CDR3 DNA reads TGTGCCAGCAGTTCCGACGCAGGGGTGGCCATTCAGTACTTC.